This entry lists 2 T cell receptor beta chains sequenced from one sample in a study of cytomegalovirus exposure and HLA in healthy donors. The PCR used 60 Vbeta and 13 Jbeta primers. TCRdb keeps only in-frame clones here, not all; method: immunoSEQ multiplex PCR. This sample has around 150,000 clones, with 80% found just once. What was sequenced was PBMCs. The receptor source for this set is a man younger than 35 in good health and CMV-seropositive.

The count of this clone is one. The chain employs TRBV19 and TRBJ2-1; possibly TRBD2 for D (6 bases). This CDR3 has 14 amino acids. V lost 1 base and J 6 bases, leaving 10 bases between the germline ends. The V gene's germline CDR1 is LNHDA and CDR2 SQIVND (reference sequence). In nucleotides, the CDR3 is TGTGCCAGTAGTATAGCGGGAGCCTTCAATGAGCAGTTCTTC. It codes for CASSIAGAFNEQFF.

The chain joins TRBV27 to TRBJ1-5; a possible D gene is TRBD1 (5 bases). V gave up 3 bases and J gave up 2 bases, with 11 bases separating them. The germline CDR1 and CDR2 sequences are MNHEY and SMNVEV (reference sequence). This CDR3 spans 15 amino acids. The CDR3 reads CASSFEGRGNQPQHF. In DNA, the CDR3 is TGTGCCAGCAGTTTCGAGGGGAGGGGCAATCAGCCCCAGCATTTT.